The 27 T cell receptor beta chains listed next were all sequenced from one sample in a study of shared clonotypes between healthy human individuals. Method: immunoSEQ multiplex PCR; TCRdb's copy keeps in-frame clones and lacks some. The sample consists of 950,000 to 1,100,000 clones, more than 65% of them appearing once. The sequenced material came from memory CD4+ T cells sorted from blood. The sample's subset: CD45RA-negative fraction. These receptors were collected from a man in his late teens or twenties in good health.

The rearrangement joins TRBV5-4 to TRBJ1-5; perhaps TRBD1 as D (6 bases). The CDR3 consists of 15 residues. Trimming took 0 bases from V and 3 from J, leaving 10 bases between them. CDR1 is SGHNT and CDR2 is YYREEE in the germline V gene (reference sequence). CDR3 sequence: CASSLGGHTNQPQHF. The CDR3 bases are TGTGCCAGCAGCTTGGGGGGGCATACCAATCAGCCCCAGCATTTT.

A remark on this clone: The junction shows a germline mismatch at one end, possibly a read error. This chain uses TRBV6-1 with TRBJ1-1; 9 nucleotides agree with TRBD1. This CDR3 spans 13 amino acids. In germline, CDR1 is MNHNS, CDR2 SASEGT. The CDR3 loop reads CASSPDRGISGVF. Written as DNA, the CDR3 is TGTGCCAGCAGTCCCGACAGGGGGATTAGTGGGGTCTTT.

CDR3 protein: CSVEEYTEAFF. Here the CDR3 DNA reads TGCAGCGTTGAAGAATACACTGAAGCTTTCTTT. This chain connects TRBV29-1 to TRBJ1-1; D call uncertain. This CDR3 spans 11 amino acids. V was pared by 0 bases and J by 3 bases, with 2 bases between. Per germline, CDR1 SQVTM and CDR2 ANQGSEA.

The chain links TRBV13 to TRBJ2-1; D is perhaps TRBD1 (7 bases). The CDR3 is 15 amino acids. Germline CDR1 is PRHDT and CDR2 is FYEKMQ (reference sequence). V lost 4 bases and J lost 7, with 17 bases in between. The CDR3 sequence: CASSSTEQGRNEQFF. CDR3 bases: TGTGCCAGCAGCTCAACTGAACAGGGGAGGAATGAGCAGTTCTTC.

V gene TRBV7-9 combines with J gene TRBJ1-2; D gene ambiguous. The CDR3 extends over 14 amino acids. V was shortened by 3 bases and J by 2 bases, with 10 bases between the two germline ends. Germline V lookup: CDR1 SEHNR, CDR2 FQNEAQ (reference sequence). The CDR3 reads CASSLETNNYGYTF. DNA of the CDR3: TGTGCCAGCAGCTTGGAGACAAACAACTATGGCTACACCTTC.

This clone was detected only once. This chain joins TRBV9 and TRBJ1-3, with 7 bases that match TRBD1. This CDR3 is built from 15 residues. J gave up 6 bases and V 1 base, and 7 bases lay outside the gene matches. Germline V gives CDR1 SGDLS, CDR2 YYNGEE. The DNA of the CDR3 is TGTGCCAGCAGCGTACAAACCGGGACAGTAAACACCATATATTTT. It specifies CASSVQTGTVNTIYF.

The gene calls are TRBV7-2 and TRBJ1-2; no clear D gene. Trimming pared 1 base from V and 1 base from J, leaving 7 bases between. Per germline, CDR1 SGHTA and CDR2 FQGNSA. The CDR3 contains 14 residues. Written as DNA, the CDR3 is TGTGCCAGCAGCTTAGGGGTTTATAACTATGGCTACACCTTC. This encodes CASSLGVYNYGYTF.

The chain joins TRBV27 to TRBJ2-5; 8 bases match TRBD1. With V trimmed by 4 bases and J by 5 bases, 9 bases remained unmatched. Per the germline V gene, CDR1 is MNHEY and CDR2 is SMNVEV (reference sequence). The CDR3 is 15 amino acids. CDR3 sequence (DNA): TGTGCCAGCAGTTCTACAGGGGGGTTTAGGGAGACCCAGTACTTC. Protein sequence: CASSSTGGFRETQYF.

This clone came up a few times. This rearrangement joins TRBV5-6 to TRBJ2-3; TRBD1 is a possible D gene (5 bases). The germline CDR1 and CDR2 sequences are SGHDT and YYEEEE. Trimming removed 4 bases at V and 2 bases at J, with 8 bases between. The CDR3 is 13 amino acids. The CDR3 sequence: CASSPQDTDTQYF. The CDR3 DNA reads as TGTGCCAGCAGCCCACAGGACACAGATACGCAGTATTTT.

The J gene is TRBJ1-2, the V gene TRBV5-6; D unclear. Germline loops: CDR1 SGHDT, CDR2 YYEEEE. The CDR3 has 14 residues. With 0 bases removed from V and 7 bases from J, the gap between germline ends came to 13 bases. Written as DNA, the CDR3 is TGTGCCAGCAGCTTGGAGGGCGGGTCAATTGGCTACACCTTC. Residues: CASSLEGGSIGYTF.

On this clone: The junction shows a germline mismatch at one end, possibly a read error. The genes are TRBV7-7 and TRBJ2-2; D is possibly TRBD1 (6 bases). The CDR3 totals 14 residues. The germline V gene encodes CDR1 SSHAT and CDR2 FNYEAQ (reference sequence). The CDR3 DNA reads as TGTGCTAGCAGCCCAGCCCAGGGGACCGGGGAGCTGTTTTTT. The encoded protein is CASSPAQGTGELFF.

The chain uses TRBV29-1 and TRBJ2-7, with a tentative D call TRBD2 (5 bases). Germline V gene sequence: CDR1 SQVTM, CDR2 ANQGSEA. The CDR3 totals 12 residues. V gave up 4 bases and J gave up 2 bases, with 9 bases separating them. CDR3 nucleotide sequence: TGCAGCGTTGTATCCGGGGCCTACGAGCAGTACTTC. Protein: CSVVSGAYEQYF.

The chain has TRBV13 and TRBJ1-1; 7 bases line up with TRBD1. V lost 6 bases and J lost 1; bases outside the gene matches: 5. This CDR3 has 14 amino acids. Germline V gene sequence: CDR1 PRHDT, CDR2 FYEKMQ (reference sequence). The CDR3 region has the DNA TGTGCCAGCAGATTTCGACAGGGGAACACTGAAGCTTTCTTT. This sequence encodes CASRFRQGNTEAFF.

This clone was counted a single time. The V call is TRBV11-3, the J call TRBJ1-5; D is unclear. This CDR3 has 19 residues. Germline loops: CDR1 SGHNT, CDR2 YENEEA. Trimming took 1 base from V and 5 from J, leaving 24 bases between them. The DNA of the CDR3 is TGTGCCAGCAGCTTAGGAAAGGGTTTTATTTATCCCCCAGATCAGCCCCAGCATTTT. Translation: CASSLGKGFIYPPDQPQHF.

The rearrangement uses TRBV27 and TRBJ2-7, with TRBD1 matching 7 bases. Looked up from germline, CDR1 is MNHEY and CDR2 is SMNVEV (reference sequence). The CDR3 contains 14 residues. The junction had 4 bases not matched to a gene; V was cut back by 5 bases and J by 0 bases. The DNA for the CDR3 is TGTGCCAGCAGTCCCGGGACAGCCTCCTACGAGCAGTACTTC. It codes for CASSPGTASYEQYF.

The chain recombines TRBV6-1 with TRBJ1-6; D is undetermined. Germline V CDR1 and CDR2: MNHNS, SASEGT. The CDR3 is 13 residues long. Trimming pared 6 bases from V and 7 bases from J, leaving 10 bases between. The CDR3 DNA follows: TGTGCCAGCAGCCTCCTGGGGAATTCACCCCTCCACTTT. Encoded protein: CASSLLGNSPLHF.

The chain carries TRBV5-1 and TRBJ2-1, with TRBD2 matching over 8 bases. V shed 7 bases, J shed 2 bases, and the junction held 8 bases outside the gene matches. CDR3 length: 15 residues. Per the germline V gene, CDR1 is SGHRS and CDR2 is YFSETQ. The CDR3 DNA reads TGCGCCAGCTCCCGGAGCGGGGGTCCCTACAATGAGCAGTTCTTC. It yields the protein CASSRSGGPYNEQFF.

The chain carries TRBV19 and TRBJ1-2; 9 nucleotides match TRBD1. Germline trimming cut 2 bases from V and 2 bases from J; bases unmatched to any gene: 6. The CDR3 contains 16 residues. CDR1 is LNHDA, CDR2 SQIVND, per germline (reference sequence). CDR3 in amino acids: CASSILTGGENYGYTF. CDR3 sequence (DNA): TGTGCCAGTAGTATATTGACAGGGGGAGAGAACTATGGCTACACCTTC.

The rearrangement joins TRBV6-1 to TRBJ1-2; 7 bases match TRBD1. J was trimmed by 10 bases and V by 0 bases; bases with no gene match: 8. CDR3 size: 14 residues. Germline CDR1 and CDR2: MNHNS and SASEGT. The CDR3, as DNA: TGTGCCAGCAGTGAAGCTTTGACAGGGTTTGCCTACACCTTC. Protein sequence: CASSEALTGFAYTF.

The rearrangement uses TRBV5-8 and TRBJ2-2; tentatively, D is TRBD1 (5 bases). There are 14 residues in the CDR3. Germline-derived CDR1 and CDR2 are SGHTS and YDEGEE. With 4 bases removed from V and 4 bases from J, the gap between germline ends came to 11 bases. The chain's CDR3 is CASSLFRATGELFF. The CDR3 coding sequence is TGTGCCAGCAGCCTATTCAGGGCCACCGGGGAGCTGTTTTTT.

This clone was detected a few times. V gene TRBV7-6 combines with J gene TRBJ1-2; 10 bases align to TRBD1. Germline V gene data show CDR1 as SGHVS and CDR2 as FNYEAQ. J was trimmed by 4 bases and V by 8 bases; bases with no gene match: 19. This CDR3 comprises 18 residues. In DNA, the CDR3 is TGTGCCAGCTCAGGTGCCTCGACAGGGGGCGCCCCTGGCTATGGCTACACCTTC. Encoded protein: CASSGASTGGAPGYGYTF.

This clone was counted a single time. The chain combines TRBV18 with TRBJ2-3, with D perhaps assigned TRBD1 or TRBD2 (5 bases each). CDR3 length: 16 amino acids. From germline, CDR1 is KGHSH and CDR2 LQKENI. V lost 6 bases and J lost 2, with 18 bases in between. This CDR3 reads CASSPFGAGNTDTQYF. The CDR3 DNA reads as TGTGCCAGCTCCCCCTTCGGGGCAGGGAACACAGATACGCAGTATTTT.

The genes are TRBV9 and TRBJ2-3; D possibly matches TRBD1 or TRBD2 (7 bases each). V lost 2 bases and J lost 5, with 18 bases in between. Germline CDR1 is SGDLS and CDR2 is YYNGEE. CDR3 length equals 16 residues. The CDR3 DNA reads TGTGCCAGCAGCGTTTTGCAGGGGGGGAGTCAAGATACGCAGTATTTT. Protein sequence: CASSVLQGGSQDTQYF. Complete variable domain (other parts from reference TRBV9 and TRBJ2-3): DSGVTQTPKHLITATGQRVTLRCSPRSGDLSVYWYQQSLDQGLQFLIQYYNGEERAKGNILERFSAQQFPDLHSELNLSSLELGDSALYFCASSVLQGGSQDTQYFGPGTRLTVL.

The chain carries TRBV19 and TRBJ2-1; TRBD2 matches at 10 bases. After removal of 8 bases from V and 10 bases from J, the junction contained 5 bases not matched to a gene. The CDR3 covers 12 residues. Germline V gene data show CDR1 as LNHDA and CDR2 as SQIVND (reference sequence). CDR3 sequence reads: CASSSGSKEQFF. For the CDR3, the DNA is TGTGCCAGTTCTAGCGGGAGTAAGGAGCAGTTCTTC.

The gene calls are TRBV28 and TRBJ2-7, with 8 bases identical to TRBD2. V lost 10 bases, J lost 7 bases, and 12 bases stayed unmatched. The CDR3 spans 13 residues. Germline V gene lookup returns CDR1 MDHEN and CDR2 SYDVKM. As DNA, the CDR3 is TGTGCCACCACGGGGGGGCCGTTGGTTGAGCAGTACTTC. It specifies CATTGGPLVEQYF. Combining the CDR3 with reference TRBV28 and TRBJ2-7 gives the whole variable domain DVKVTQSSRYLVKRTGEKVFLECVQDMDHENMFWYRQDPGLGLRLIYFSYDVKMKEKGDIPEGYSVSREKKERFSLILESASTNQTSMYLCATTGGPLVEQYFGPGTRLTVT.

The chain couples TRBV14 to TRBJ1-6, with a possible D match to TRBD1 (5 bases). CDR3 length: 14 amino acids. Germline CDR1 SGHDN, CDR2 FVKESK. V was shortened by 4 bases and J by 6 bases, with 10 bases between the two germline ends. CDR3 DNA: TGTGCCAGCAGCCTAAGAGGGGCTAATTCACCCCTCCACTTT. Residues: CASSLRGANSPLHF. The full variable domain, rest sourced from reference TRBV14 and TRBJ1-6, is EAGVTQFPSHSVIEKGQTVTLRCDPISGHDNLYWYRRVMGKEIKFLLHFVKESKQDESGMPNNRFLAERTGGTYSTLKVQPAELEDSGVYFCASSLRGANSPLHFGNGTRLTVT.

This chain joins TRBV11-1 and TRBJ2-5; 8 bases match TRBD2. The germline V gene encodes CDR1 SGHAT and CDR2 FQDESV (reference sequence). This CDR3 is built from 18 residues. V was pared by 2 bases and J by 1 base, with 12 bases of the junction left unmatched. In nucleotides, the CDR3 is TGTGCCAGCAGCTTATACGGACTAGCTTATCCGTCCCAAGAGACCCAGTACTTC. This gives the protein CASSLYGLAYPSQETQYF.